These 23 T cell receptor beta chains came from one sample sequenced in a study of blood T cell repertoires in COVID-19. TCRdb keeps only in-frame clones here, not all; method: immunoSEQ multiplex PCR. The repertoire has more than 140,000 clones, 84% of them found once; the top ten carry around 7.2%. The sample was peripheral blood. The receptor source for this set is a woman in her forties or fifties in a cohort sampled during active or convalescent COVID-19.

The chain recombines TRBV10-3 with TRBJ2-2; D might be TRBD1 (7 bases). V shed 6 bases and J shed 5 bases, with 16 bases lying between them. The germline V gene has CDR1 ENHRY and CDR2 SYGVKD. The CDR3 extends over 15 amino acids. CDR3 sequence reads: CAIRGGQGVTGELFF. CDR3 bases: TGTGCCATCAGGGGGGGCCAGGGGGTAACCGGGGAGCTGTTTTTT.

This clone was seen at least ten times. This sequence joins TRBV5-1 and TRBJ1-1; a weak D match, TRBD1 (6 bases). Between the trimmed V and J ends, which lost 4 bases and 7 bases, there was a span of 14 bases. The germline V gene encodes CDR1 SGHRS and CDR2 YFSETQ. The CDR3 is 13 amino acids. CDR3 sequence: CASSPPDSLEAFF. The CDR3 bases are TGCGCCAGCAGCCCACCGGACAGTCTTGAAGCTTTCTTT. Filled out from reference TRBV5-1 and TRBJ1-1, the complete variable domain reads KAGVTQTPRYLIKTRGQQVTLSCSPISGHRSVSWYQQTPGQGLQFLFEYFSETQRNKGNFPGRFSGRQFSNSRSEMNVSTLELGDSALYLCASSPPDSLEAFFGQGTRLTVV.

As for this clone: Other DNA sequences in this sample translate to the same CDR3. The chain combines TRBV4-1 with TRBJ2-7; 12 positions match TRBD2. Germline assignment: CDR1 MGHRA and CDR2 YSYEKL. This CDR3 region has 15 residues. Trimming removed 1 base from V and 3 bases from J; junction bases left unmatched: 1. CDR3 nucleotides: TGCGCCAGCAGCCAAGGGACTAGCGGGGACTACGAGCAGTACTTC. It specifies CASSQGTSGDYEQYF.

The chain employs TRBV10-2 and TRBJ2-7; 8 bases match TRBD1. From germline, CDR1 is WSHSY and CDR2 SAAADI. This CDR3 contains 13 residues. The V and J ends lost 7 bases and 5 bases, in that order; junction bases with no gene match: 7. The CDR3 sequence: CASTGTGRHEQYF. CDR3 in DNA: TGCGCCAGCACTGGGACAGGTCGGCACGAGCAGTACTTC.

The rearrangement links TRBV10-3 to TRBJ1-6; 7 positions agree with TRBD1. Germline assignment: CDR1 ENHRY and CDR2 SYGVKD. The junction had 8 bases not matched to a gene; V was cut back by 3 bases and J by 0 bases. This CDR3 is 18 amino acids long. DNA for the CDR3: TGTGCCATCAGTGAACAAACGACAGGGTCCTCCTATAATTCACCCCTCCACTTT. Translated: CAISEQTTGSSYNSPLHF.

The DNA for the CDR3 is TGTGCCAGCAGCGCGCCACAGGGAAATGAGCAGTTCTTC. Translated: CASSAPQGNEQFF. V and J are TRBV9 and TRBJ2-1, with D possibly being TRBD1 (6 bases). The CDR3 runs 13 residues. Trimming shortened V by 3 bases and J by 7 bases, and 11 bases separated the two germline ends. CDR1 and CDR2 from the germline V gene are SGDLS and YYNGEE.

This rearrangement joins TRBV7-3 to TRBJ2-7; 7 bases line up with TRBD1. Looked up from germline, CDR1 is SGHTA and CDR2 is FQGTGA. The CDR3 extends over 13 amino acids. Trimming at V came to 2 bases and at J to 5 bases, leaving 3 bases not matched to a gene. Written as DNA, the CDR3 is TGTGCCAGCAGCTTATATAGGGGGCACGAGCAGTACTTC. It is translated as CASSLYRGHEQYF.

The chain joins TRBV12-3 or TRBV12-4 to TRBJ1-3, with no clear D. The CDR3 contains 13 residues. Trimming cost V 5 bases and J 8 bases, with 13 bases left between them. CDR3 sequence reads: CASSPDLGDTIYF. DNA of the CDR3: TGTGCCAGCAGTCCGGACCTCGGGGACACCATATATTTT.

The chain is built from TRBV11-2 and TRBJ2-1; TRBD2 matches 15 bases. J gave up 8 bases and V 5 bases, and 7 bases lay outside the gene matches. The CDR3 has 16 residues. The germline gives CDR1 SGHAT, CDR2 FQNNGV. CDR3 sequence reads: CASSPLGTSGGYEQFF. The CDR3, as DNA: TGTGCCAGCAGCCCACTGGGGACTAGCGGGGGGTATGAGCAGTTCTTC.

This chain links TRBV11-3 with TRBJ2-3; possibly TRBD1 for D (5 bases). The V gene's germline CDR1 is SGHNT and CDR2 YENEEA. The CDR3 is 15 amino acids. Trimming took off 0 bases at V and 2 bases at J, with 9 bases between the two ends. The DNA for the CDR3 is TGTGCCAGCAGCTTAGACCAGGGAAACACAGATACGCAGTATTTT. This gives the protein CASSLDQGNTDTQYF.

V is TRBV19 and J is TRBJ2-2; unclear D gene. CDR3 length: 15 amino acids. V lost 4 bases to trimming and J lost 0 bases, with 9 bases between them. CDR1 is LNHDA, CDR2 SQIVND, per germline (reference sequence). The DNA for the CDR3 is TGTGCCAGTAGTACCTCCCCCCCGAACACCGGGGAGCTGTTTTTT. This gives the protein CASSTSPPNTGELFF.

The V call is TRBV29-1, the J call TRBJ1-1; D is possibly TRBD1 (5 bases). CDR3 length: 9 amino acids. Trimming took off 4 bases at V and 8 bases at J, with 5 bases between the two ends. The germline gives CDR1 SQVTM, CDR2 ANQGSEA. The CDR3 region has the DNA TGCAGCGTTGCAGGGGAAGCTTTCTTT. Amino acid sequence: CSVAGEAFF.

The J gene is TRBJ2-5, the V gene TRBV11-2, with 9 bases identical to TRBD2. Germline CDR1 reads SGHAT; CDR2 reads FQNNGV. CDR3 length equals 16 residues. V shed 5 bases, J shed 5 bases, and the junction held 12 bases outside the gene matches. CDR3 sequence reads: CASSVGWTSAKETQYF. The CDR3 DNA reads TGTGCCAGCAGCGTGGGGTGGACTAGCGCGAAGGAGACCCAGTACTTC.

The V and J genes are TRBV2 and TRBJ2-2; 7 nucleotides align to TRBD2. This CDR3 contains 15 residues. Per the germline V gene, CDR1 is SNHLY and CDR2 is FYNNEI. Trimming at V came to 7 bases and at J to 1 base, leaving 6 bases not matched to a gene. The CDR3 DNA sequence: TGTGCCAGCACCCTGGGCGGGGGGAACACCGGGGAGCTGTTTTTT. Its protein is CASTLGGGNTGELFF.

The CDR3 loop is CASSLNRVLNTEAFF. CDR3 bases: TGTGCCAGCAGTCTTAACAGGGTCCTGAACACTGAAGCTTTCTTT. The J gene is TRBJ1-1, the V gene TRBV6-5; a possible D gene is TRBD1 (6 bases). V shed 5 bases and J shed 0 bases, with 13 bases lying between them. The CDR3 sequence is 15 residues long. The germline CDR1 and CDR2 sequences are MNHEY and SVGAGI.

The chain joins TRBV19 to TRBJ1-2; the match to TRBD1 covers 8 bases. CDR1 is LNHDA and CDR2 is SQIVND in the germline V gene (reference sequence). The CDR3 covers 17 residues. The ends lost 0 bases at V and 4 bases at J; junction bases unmatched: 10. CDR3: CASSIDPSRGPPYGYTF. Written as DNA, the CDR3 is TGTGCCAGTAGTATAGACCCTTCCAGGGGGCCGCCCTATGGCTACACCTTC.

This rearrangement joins TRBV25-1 to TRBJ2-1; D gene ambiguous. The CDR3 contains 13 residues. Trimming took off 1 base at V and 6 bases at J, with 7 bases between the two ends. The germline gives CDR1 MGHDK, CDR2 SYGVNS. The DNA for the CDR3 is TGTGCCAGCAGTGAATCCTCTATCAATGAGCAGTTCTTC. Translation: CASSESSINEQFF.

The rearrangement uses TRBV14 and TRBJ1-1; the match to TRBD1 covers 8 bases. This CDR3 has 13 amino acids. Germline lookup yields CDR1 SGHDN and CDR2 FVKESK. Trimming cost V 6 bases and J 5 bases; bases outside gene matches: 5. The CDR3 sequence: CASSPQGATEAFF. DNA for the CDR3: TGTGCCAGCAGTCCCCAGGGGGCTACTGAAGCTTTCTTT.

V is TRBV11-1 and J is TRBJ2-7; 7 bases match TRBD1. This CDR3 comprises 15 residues. Germline CDR1 is SGHAT and CDR2 is FQDESV (reference sequence). V lost 4 bases, J lost 2 bases, and 8 bases stayed unmatched. The CDR3 loop reads CASSYRGIGAYEQYF. CDR3 nucleotides: TGTGCCAGCAGCTACAGGGGTATAGGGGCCTACGAGCAGTACTTC.

The chain links TRBV9 to TRBJ2-7, with D maybe TRBD2 (5 bases). CDR3 length: 13 amino acids. Trimming pared 2 bases from V and 5 bases from J, leaving 11 bases between. The germline V gene encodes CDR1 SGDLS and CDR2 YYNGEE. In DNA, the CDR3 is TGTGCCAGCAGCGTGGGAGTCAAAGACGAGCAGTACTTC. Its protein is CASSVGVKDEQYF.

This chain uses TRBV29-1 with TRBJ1-2; TRBD1 agrees at 7 bases. The V segment lost 1 base and the J segment 4 bases; nucleotides outside the gene matches: 12. Germline-derived CDR1 and CDR2 are SQVTM and ANQGSEA. The CDR3 totals 16 residues. The CDR3 sequence: CSVEGSPQGPRYGYTF. CDR3 bases: TGCAGCGTTGAAGGATCGCCACAGGGGCCCCGCTATGGCTACACCTTC.

The chain is built from TRBV5-1 and TRBJ2-7, with 11 nucleotides matching TRBD2. CDR1 is SGHRS, CDR2 YFSETQ, per germline. Losses at the gene ends were 0 bases for V and 2 bases for J; bases not matched to a gene: 7. There are 17 residues in the CDR3. CDR3 residues: CASSLGRLAGGTYEQYF. CDR3 DNA sequence: TGCGCCAGCAGCTTGGGTCGCCTAGCGGGGGGCACCTACGAGCAGTACTTC.

In DNA, the CDR3 is TGTGCCAGCAGCCAATACTTAGCGGGGCACACAGATACGCAGTATTTT. It specifies CASSQYLAGHTDTQYF. The gene calls are TRBV4-2 and TRBJ2-3, with 8 bases that match TRBD2. Germline CDR1 is LGHNA and CDR2 is YNFKEQ. The CDR3 has 16 amino acids. Trimming took 2 bases from V and 2 from J; bases not matched to a gene: 6.